The 21 T cell receptor beta chains below come from one sample, sequenced in a study of T cells in Graves' hyperthyroidism and ophthalmopathy. RNA transcripts provided the source from which TCR beta CDR3 regions were amplified. The HTBI primer set was used in a first-round RT-PCR of the TCR CDR3. TCRdb re-called the multiplex PCR reads through MiXCR, storing one row per CDR3 protein. Of hundreds of thousands of distinct CDR3 sequences listed, 45% are singletons. Sequenced sample: peripheral blood or thyroid tissue (not recorded which). All receptors come from an adult man with Graves' disease, either hyperthyroidism or ophthalmopathy (not recorded which).

DNA of the CDR3: TGCAGTGCTAGAGATCTCGACAGGGCCAATCAGCCCCAGCATTTT. Encoded protein: CSARDLDRANQPQHF. The chain links TRBV20-1 to TRBJ1-5; the match to TRBD1 covers 7 bases. V was clipped by 0 bases and J by 3 bases; unmatched bases: 5. The CDR3 is made up of 15 amino acids. Germline-derived CDR1 and CDR2 are DFQATT and SNEGSKA (reference sequence).

The chain employs TRBV7-4 and TRBJ1-1; no definite D call. V dropped 7 bases and J dropped 1 base, with 10 bases sitting between them. This CDR3 comprises 13 residues. The germline V gene encodes CDR1 SGHVT and CDR2 SQSDAQ. The CDR3: CASTPWGNTEAFF. The DNA of the CDR3 is TGTGCCAGCACCCCGTGGGGGAACACTGAAGCTTTCTTT.

On this clonotype itself: One base away lies a much larger clone, so this may be a sequencing read error. V usage is TRBV10-3 and J usage is TRBJ2-7; no clear D. Germline V gene sequence: CDR1 ENHRY, CDR2 SYGVKD. V dropped 8 bases and J dropped 0 bases, with 11 bases sitting between them. The CDR3 length is 13 residues. CDR3 amino acids: CAIGVESSYEQYF. The DNA of the CDR3 is TGTGCCATCGGTGTTGAGAGCTCCTACGAGCAGTACTTC.

This clonotype was observed many times. The rearrangement links TRBV12-3 or TRBV12-4 to TRBJ1-1, with D possibly being TRBD1 (6 bases). The ends were cut back, 5 bases at V and 0 bases at J, with 13 bases in the middle. This CDR3 contains 15 residues. This CDR3 is CASSPRTVMNTEAFF. The DNA for the CDR3 is TGTGCCAGCAGTCCGCGGACAGTGATGAACACTGAAGCTTTCTTT.

In the case of this clonotype: At one boundary the junction diverges from the germline segment, which might be a read error. The rearrangement links TRBV10-3 to TRBJ1-5; D call uncertain. Germline V CDR1 and CDR2: ENHRY, SYGVKD. There are 14 residues in the CDR3. The CDR3 DNA reads as TGTGCCAGCAGTGAAGTTACGGGTGGAGGGCCCCAGCATTTT. This encodes CASSEVTGGGPQHF.

This clonotype has only a few counts. The rearrangement uses TRBV11-3 and TRBJ2-5, with 7 bases fitting TRBD2. The V and J ends lost 2 bases and 5 bases, in that order; junction bases with no gene match: 2. CDR3 length equals 13 residues. Germline CDR1 reads SGHNT; CDR2 reads YENEEA. For the CDR3, the DNA is TGTGCCAGCAGCTTACTAGCGGTGGAGACCCAGTACTTC. It yields the protein CASSLLAVETQYF.

CDR3 region: CSAPDRGVKLFF. In DNA, the CDR3 is TGCAGTGCTCCAGATAGAGGGGTGAAACTGTTTTTT. J is TRBJ1-4 and V is TRBV20-1, with D possibly TRBD1 on 5 matching bases. The CDR3 covers 12 residues. V lost 5 bases and J lost 11, with 15 bases in between. Per germline, CDR1 DFQATT and CDR2 SNEGSKA (reference sequence).

The chain combines TRBV24-1 with TRBJ1-4, with D tentatively TRBD1 (5 bases). The CDR3 totals 14 residues. The V end lost 2 bases, the J end lost 2 bases, and 5 bases lay between the germline ends. Germline V gene data show CDR1 as KGHDR and CDR2 as SFDVKD. DNA of the CDR3: TGTGCCACCAGTGATTCAGGGACTAATGAAAAACTGTTTTTT. This encodes CATSDSGTNEKLFF.

This clonotype came up many times. The chain employs TRBV7-9 and TRBJ1-2; tentative D call: TRBD1 (5 bases). The CDR3 length is 14 residues. The V end was cut by 2 bases, the J end by 1 base, with 8 bases between. CDR1 SEHNR and CDR2 FQNEAQ come from the germline V gene (reference sequence). The CDR3 sequence: CASSLTGLNYGYTF. CDR3 coding DNA: TGTGCCAGCAGCTTAACGGGACTTAACTATGGCTACACCTTC. Full variable domain (missing parts from reference TRBV7-9 and TRBJ1-2): DTGVSQNPRHKITKRGQNVTFRCDPISEHNRLYWYRQTLGQGPEFLTYFQNEAQLEKSRLLSDRFSAERPKGSFSTLEIQRTEQGDSAMYLCASSLTGLNYGYTFGSGTRLTVV.

J is TRBJ2-7 and V is TRBV10-3; 7 nucleotides agree with TRBD1. The CDR3 totals 14 residues. V was clipped by 6 bases and J by 2 bases; unmatched bases: 7. CDR1 and CDR2 from the germline V gene are ENHRY and SYGVKD. DNA of the CDR3: TGTGCCATCAGCCCTGGACAGGAGCCCTACGAGCAGTACTTC. Its protein product is CAISPGQEPYEQYF.

This clonotype was recorded at least ten times. This sequence joins TRBV7-9 and TRBJ1-6; D remains unclear. The CDR3 has 13 residues. Germline V gene data show CDR1 as SEHNR and CDR2 as FQNEAQ (reference sequence). V was cut by 1 base and J by 8 bases, with 6 bases left in between. The DNA for the CDR3 is TGTGCCAGCAGCTTAGATGGTGATTCACCCCTCCACTTT. Protein sequence: CASSLDGDSPLHF.

In its sample, this clonotype was seen many times. The chain has TRBV7-2 and TRBJ2-7; D may be TRBD2 (6 bases). This CDR3 has 15 amino acids. Germline V lookup: CDR1 SGHTA, CDR2 FQGNSA. V gave up 4 bases and J gave up 6 bases, with 19 bases separating them. DNA of the CDR3: TGTGCCAGCAGCTACGTTGCCGGGAGCATTTCCGAGCAGTACTTC. It codes for CASSYVAGSISEQYF.

This clonotype was seen ten or more times. The chain's CDR3 is CASNEHSNQPQHF. The CDR3 DNA reads as TGTGCCAGTAACGAGCATAGCAATCAGCCCCAGCATTTT. The J gene is TRBJ1-5, the V gene TRBV19, with D unclear. The length of the CDR3 is 13 residues. Germline V gene lookup returns CDR1 LNHDA and CDR2 SQIVND (reference sequence). V was pared by 7 bases and J by 0 bases, with 7 bases between.

This sequence joins TRBV7-9 and TRBJ1-1; maybe TRBD1 (5 bases). The CDR3 consists of 13 residues. Germline V gene sequence: CDR1 SEHNR, CDR2 FQNEAQ (reference sequence). V dropped 6 bases and J dropped 2 bases, with 10 bases sitting between them. The CDR3 loop reads CASSAGDNTEAFF. CDR3 sequence (DNA): TGTGCCAGCAGTGCCGGGGACAACACTGAAGCTTTCTTT.

The chain is built from TRBV12-3 or TRBV12-4 and TRBJ1-1; D is ambiguous. The CDR3 runs to 14 residues. The ends were cut back, 3 bases at V and 3 bases at J, with 11 bases in the middle. The CDR3 DNA reads TGTGCCAGCAGTTTGGGTGTGTTGGACACTGAAGCTTTCTTT. It yields the protein CASSLGVLDTEAFF.

This clonotype showed up just a few times. The chain employs TRBV5-1 and TRBJ1-2; 10 positions match TRBD1. Germline-derived CDR1 and CDR2 are SGHRS and YFSETQ. The CDR3 covers 15 residues. The ends lost 4 bases at V and 2 bases at J; junction bases unmatched: 5. CDR3 amino acids: CASSVGQGRNYGYTF. CDR3 nucleotide sequence: TGCGCCAGCAGCGTGGGACAGGGGCGGAACTATGGCTACACCTTC.

The V gene is TRBV12-3 or TRBV12-4, the J gene TRBJ2-5, with D perhaps matching TRBD2 (5 bases). V was clipped by 3 bases and J by 6 bases, with 8 bases between them. The CDR3 totals 12 residues. This CDR3 is CASSLRVQTQYF. The CDR3 region has the DNA TGTGCCAGCAGTTTGAGGGTCCAGACCCAGTACTTC.

With respect to this clonotype: A much larger clone differs by one base, so this may be a read error. V usage is TRBV20-1 and J usage is TRBJ2-7; TRBD1 matches 8 bases. Germline V CDR1 and CDR2: DFQATT, SNEGSKA (reference sequence). This CDR3 spans 14 amino acids. V was clipped by 5 bases and J by 3 bases; unmatched bases: 9. The CDR3: CSAPRTGRGYEQYF. As DNA, the CDR3 is TGCAGTGCTCCCCGGACAGGGAGAGGCTACGAGCAGTACTTC.

This clonotype was seen more than once but under ten times. The V call is TRBV14, the J call TRBJ1-1; D may be TRBD1 (6 bases). From germline, CDR1 is SGHDN and CDR2 FVKESK. The CDR3 is 15 residues long. V dropped 0 bases and J dropped 4 bases, with 12 bases sitting between them. CDR3 sequence (DNA): TGTGCCAGCAGCCAAGATCACGGGGGCGGCACTGAAGCTTTCTTT. Its translation: CASSQDHGGGTEAFF.

This clonotype has only one observation. The chain has TRBV29-1 and TRBJ1-5; possibly TRBD1 for D (5 bases). The CDR3 is 11 amino acids. V gave up 6 bases and J gave up 6 bases, with 9 bases separating them. Germline V gene sequence: CDR1 SQVTM, CDR2 ANQGSEA. CDR3 in amino acids: CSVGPSQPQHF. The CDR3 DNA reads as TGCAGCGTGGGGCCGAGTCAGCCCCAGCATTTT.

This clonotype was picked up many times. This chain joins TRBV11-2 and TRBJ1-2, with no clear D. V dropped 5 bases and J dropped 2 bases, with 12 bases sitting between them. The CDR3 has 14 residues. In germline, CDR1 is SGHAT, CDR2 FQNNGV. Here the CDR3 reads CASSHTGGNYGYTF. The CDR3 DNA follows: TGTGCCAGCAGCCACACGGGCGGAAACTATGGCTACACCTTC.